This T cell receptor (beta chain) appears in the sequencing data of a study of blood T cell repertoires in COVID-19. The V and J ends lost 3 bases and 1 base respectively, with 16 bases between them. This CDR3 region has 16 residues. Per germline, CDR1 SGHNT and CDR2 YYREEE (reference sequence). Authors' data handling: Estimated nucleated cell counts came from reference gene primer amplification. The protocol was immunoSEQ multiplex PCR, while the TCRdb copy is restricted to in-frame clones and leaves out a portion. D and trimming come from the DNA, and the V and J calls and clone size come from that table. The sample records some 130,000 clones, around 83% being singletons.

The TCR sequence derives from a human donor in a cohort sampled during active COVID-19. Sequencing was done on a sample of peripheral blood. The chain carries TRBV5-4 and TRBJ1-1; TRBD1 is a possible D gene (6 bases). CDR3 bases: TGTGCCAGCAGCTACAACTATGGACAGACGAACACTGAAGCTTTCTTT. Translated: CASSYNYGQTNTEAFF.